This T cell receptor beta chain is from a study of T-cell reconstitution after alpha-beta-depleted transplantation in children. Unique molecular identifiers were incorporated when the TCRbeta library was constructed. TCRdb reprocessed the PCR reads with MiXCR, giving one entry per CDR3 protein. The sample holds some 200,000 distinct CDR3 sequences, roughly 14% seen once. This clonotype was seen ten or more times. This clonotype originated in a human donor who donated a stem cell graft to a child with acute lymphoblastic leukemia. Sequenced material: PBMCs from the stem cell graft donor, taken from the stem cell graft.

The CDR3: CASSPALRDYGYTF. The CDR3 DNA is TGCGCCAGCAGCCCGGCCCTAAGAGACTATGGCTACACCTTC. V and J are TRBV5-1 and TRBJ1-2; D gene uncertain. Deletions cut 4 bases from V and 3 bases from J, with 13 bases between. CDR1 SGHRS and CDR2 YFSETQ come from the germline V gene. The CDR3 runs to 14 residues. Full variable domain (remainder filled in from reference TRBV5-1 and TRBJ1-2): KAGVTQTPRYLIKTRGQQVTLSCSPISGHRSVSWYQQTPGQGLQFLFEYFSETQRNKGNFPGRFSGRQFSNSRSEMNVSTLELGDSALYLCASSPALRDYGYTFGSGTRLTVV.